This TCR beta chain was sequenced in a study of cytomegalovirus exposure and HLA in healthy donors. This clone was seen just once. PCR involved 60 Vbeta and 13 Jbeta primers. The protocol was immunoSEQ multiplex PCR, while the TCRdb copy is restricted to in-frame clones and leaves out a portion. Of 150,000 to 200,000 clones listed, about 90% were seen once; the top ten hold roughly 0.24%. What was sequenced was PBMCs. The TCR sequence derives from a girl younger than two in good health and CMV-seronegative.

The CDR3 sequence: CASSYRPGGVDGYTF. Written as DNA, the CDR3 is TGTGCCAGCAGTTACCGCCCGGGGGGGGTAGATGGCTACACCTTC. The chain recombines TRBV6-5 with TRBJ1-2; TRBD1 might be the D (5 bases). Germline loops: CDR1 MNHEY, CDR2 SVGAGI. V was clipped by 2 bases and J by 6 bases, with 16 bases between them. The CDR3 length is 15 residues.